This TCR beta chain derives from a study of neurological immune-mediated disorders. The making of cDNA relied on 5'RACE with 10-nucleotide random UMIs. Via MiXCR, TCRdb re-called the 5' RACE reads, giving one row per CDR3 protein. The data show under 25,000 distinct CDR3 sequences, with approximately 2.5% seen just once and 4.5% to 7% held by the top ten. This clonotype was picked up many times. CDR3 length equals 16 residues. V was cut by 5 bases and J by 1 base, with 17 bases left in between. What was sequenced was PBMCs. V and J are TRBV12-3 or TRBV12-4 and TRBJ1-1, with D unclear. The sequence was collected from a woman aged 18-29 years with multiple sclerosis. The CDR3 DNA follows: TGTGCCAGCAGTCCCTTTAGAGTCGGCGAGAACACTGAAGCTTTCTTT. Translating it yields CASSPFRVGENTEAFF.